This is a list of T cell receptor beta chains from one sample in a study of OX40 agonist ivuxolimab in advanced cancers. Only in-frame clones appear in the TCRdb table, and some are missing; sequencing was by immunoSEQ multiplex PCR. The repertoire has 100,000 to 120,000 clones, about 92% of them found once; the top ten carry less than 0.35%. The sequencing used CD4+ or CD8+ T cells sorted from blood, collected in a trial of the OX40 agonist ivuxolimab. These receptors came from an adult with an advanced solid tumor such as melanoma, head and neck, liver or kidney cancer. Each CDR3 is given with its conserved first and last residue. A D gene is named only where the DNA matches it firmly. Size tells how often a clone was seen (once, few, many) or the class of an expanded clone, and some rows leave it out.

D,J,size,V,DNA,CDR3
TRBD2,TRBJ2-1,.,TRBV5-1,TGCGCCAGCAGCTTTCCTAGCGGGAGGAATGAGCAGTTCTTC,CASSFPSGRNEQFF
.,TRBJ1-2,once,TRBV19,TGTGCCAGTAGACGGGACGGCTATGGCTACACCTTC,CASRRDGYGYTF
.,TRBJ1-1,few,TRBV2,TGTGCCAGCACCCCGCGGGAGGGATACACTGAAGCTTTCTTT,CASTPREGYTEAFF
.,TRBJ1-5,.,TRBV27,TGTGCCAGCAGTCGCCGACAGGTCAATCAGCCCCAGCATTTT,CASSRRQVNQPQHF
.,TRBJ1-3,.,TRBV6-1,TGTGCCAGCAGTGAAGTTAAGGGGACTGGAAACACCATATATTTT,CASSEVKGTGNTIYF
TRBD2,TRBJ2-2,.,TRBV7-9,TGTGCCAGCAGCCTTACTAGCGGAGTCGGCTCCGGGGAGCTGTTTTTT,CASSLTSGVGSGELFF
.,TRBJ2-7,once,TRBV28,TGTGCCAGCAGTCCCGGGCCTGACGCCTACGAGCAGTACTTC,CASSPGPDAYEQYF
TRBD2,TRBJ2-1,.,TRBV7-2,TGTGCCAGCAGCCCCGGACTAGCGGTGTACAATGAGCAGTTCTTC,CASSPGLAVYNEQFF
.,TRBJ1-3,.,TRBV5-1,TGCGCCAGCAGCCCCAGTGATTCTGGAAACACCATATATTTT,CASSPSDSGNTIYF
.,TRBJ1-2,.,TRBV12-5,TGTGCTAGTGGTCCCGGGACGGGCTATGGCTACACCTTC,CASGPGTGYGYTF
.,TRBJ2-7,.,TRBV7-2,TGTGCCACCTCCGGGACTGCCTCCTACGAGCAGTACTTC,CATSGTASYEQYF
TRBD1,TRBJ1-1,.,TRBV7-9,TGTGCCAGCAGCGACAGTGGACAGGGCCGGGCTTTCTTT,CASSDSGQGRAFF
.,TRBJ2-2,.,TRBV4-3,TGCGCCAGCAGCCAACTCCCTAGGGCCGCCGGGGAGCTGTTTTTT,CASSQLPRAAGELFF
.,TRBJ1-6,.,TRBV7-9,TGTGCCAGCAGCGGGAACCCAGGGTCTTCACCCCTCCACTTT,CASSGNPGSSPLHF
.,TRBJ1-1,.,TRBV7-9,TGTGCCAGCAGCTTAGCCCTTGAAGCTTTCTTT,CASSLALEAFF
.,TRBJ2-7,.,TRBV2,TGTGCCAGCAGTGAAGCAAGATACGAGCAGTACTTC,CASSEARYEQYF
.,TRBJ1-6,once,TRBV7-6,TGTGCCAGCAGCTTATATAGGGATTCACCCCTCCACTTT,CASSLYRDSPLHF
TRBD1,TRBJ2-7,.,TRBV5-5,TGTGCCAGCAGACCGGGACAGGGGTCATCCTACGAGCAGTACTTC,CASRPGQGSSYEQYF
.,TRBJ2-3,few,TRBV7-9,TGTGCCAGCACCCGGGGGGGGACAGGGCTAGATACGCAGTATTTT,CASTRGGTGLDTQYF
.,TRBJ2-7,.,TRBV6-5,TGTGCCAGCAAGGCGGCCACAGCGGCGGGGGAGCAGTACTTC,CASKAATAAGEQYF
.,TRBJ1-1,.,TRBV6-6,TGTGCCAGCAGTCCACGCGGGTGGACTGAAGCTTTCTTT,CASSPRGWTEAFF
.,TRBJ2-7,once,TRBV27,TGTGCCAGCAGTTCGTCCCTCCTATCCTACGAGCAGTACTTC,CASSSSLLSYEQYF
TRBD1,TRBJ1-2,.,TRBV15,TGTGCCACCAGCAGAGATCTCGGACAGGGATTTGACTATGGCTACACCTTC,CATSRDLGQGFDYGYTF
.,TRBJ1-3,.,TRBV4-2,TGTGCCAGCAGCCAACCCTACGGGGGTTCCTCTGGAAACACCATATATTTT,CASSQPYGGSSGNTIYF
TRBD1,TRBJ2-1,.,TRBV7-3,TGTGCCAGCAGTCCGGACAGGGAGGATGAGCAGTTCTTC,CASSPDREDEQFF
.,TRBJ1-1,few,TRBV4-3,TGCGCCAGCAGCCAGGGGGACACCCAAGGGTCTGAAGCTTTCTTT,CASSQGDTQGSEAFF
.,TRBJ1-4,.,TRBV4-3,TGCGCCAGCAGCCAAGATTGGGCAGAGGGGGGTGAAAAACTGTTTTTT,CASSQDWAEGGEKLFF
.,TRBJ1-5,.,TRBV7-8,TGTGCCAGCAGCTTTTCCGCCCGTCGGACAAGCAATCAGCCCCAGCATTTT,CASSFSARRTSNQPQHF
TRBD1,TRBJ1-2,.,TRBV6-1,TGTGCCAGCAGTGAAGAGGTGTTCATAGGCAGGGGGCATGGCTACACCTTC,CASSEEVFIGRGHGYTF
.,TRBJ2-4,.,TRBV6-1,TGTGCCAGCAGCCTCGCCAAAAACATTCAGTACTTC,CASSLAKNIQYF
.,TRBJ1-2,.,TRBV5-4,TGTGCCAGCAGCTTCGGGACTCCGTATGGCTACACCTTC,CASSFGTPYGYTF
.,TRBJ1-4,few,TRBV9,TGTGCCAGCAGCGTAGGGGGTTCAACTAATGAAAAACTGTTTTTT,CASSVGGSTNEKLFF
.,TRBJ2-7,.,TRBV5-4,TGTGCCAGCAGTCGGTCGGTGGGAGGCGAGCAGTACTTC,CASSRSVGGEQYF
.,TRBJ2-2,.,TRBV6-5,TGTGCCAGCAGTTCCCCTCGGGGCGTTAGAGGGGAGCTGTTTTTT,CASSSPRGVRGELFF
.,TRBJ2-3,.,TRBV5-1,TGCGCCAGCAGCTTGACCGGACGGACTAGCACAGATACGCAGTATTTT,CASSLTGRTSTDTQYF
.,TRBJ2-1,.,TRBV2,TGTGCCAGCAGTTTCCGCGATGAGCAGTTCTTC,CASSFRDEQFF
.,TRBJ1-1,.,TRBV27,TGTGCCAGCAGTTTATGGAGGAACACTGAAGCTTTCTTT,CASSLWRNTEAFF
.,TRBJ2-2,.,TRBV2,TGTGCCAGCGGAGGGGCAACGAACACCGGGGAGCTGTTTTTT,CASGGATNTGELFF
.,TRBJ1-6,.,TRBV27,TGTGCCAGCAGCTCTCCCCCCTATAATTCACCCCTCCACTTT,CASSSPPYNSPLHF
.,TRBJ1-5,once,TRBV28,TGTGCCAGCAGCCCCGGGGGCCAGAATCAGCCCCAGCATTTT,CASSPGGQNQPQHF
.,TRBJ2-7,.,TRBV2,TGTGCCAGCAGTCTGGACGGAGGAAAGCAGTACTTC,CASSLDGGKQYF
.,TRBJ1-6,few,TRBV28,TGTGCCAGCAGTTTACATCTGTTCGGGCAGGCAGGGAATTCACCCCTCCACTTT,CASSLHLFGQAGNSPLHF
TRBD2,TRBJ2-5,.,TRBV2,TGTGCCAGCAGTCGAGGCCTGGGGGGGGTAGAGACCCAGTACTTC,CASSRGLGGVETQYF
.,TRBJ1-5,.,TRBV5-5,TGTGCCAGCAGCACAGATAGCAATCAGCCCCAGCATTTT,CASSTDSNQPQHF
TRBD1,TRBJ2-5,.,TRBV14,TGTGCCAGCAGCCGATGGACAGGGGGACAAGAGACCCAGTACTTC,CASSRWTGGQETQYF